The 27 T cell receptor beta chains in this list originate from one sample, sequenced in a study of molecular identifiers for immune sequencing clone quantification. TCRdb re-called the PCR reads with MiXCR, one entry per CDR3 protein. Of approximately 63,000 distinct CDR3 sequences in the sample, over 15% were seen once. Sequencing input: naive CD8+ T cells from blood, with Jurkat cell RNA spiked in. Sample subset: FACS-sorted CD8+CD4-CCR7+CD45RA+ naive T cells. The receptors come from a human donor in good health. Some libraries in this study had Jurkat cell RNA spiked in.

This clonotype was seen only a few times. The genes are TRBV7-9 and TRBJ2-7; 8 bases map to TRBD1. J lost 4 bases, V lost 4 bases, and 18 bases had no gene match. The CDR3 runs 18 residues. Germline V CDR1 and CDR2: SEHNR, FQNEAQ (reference sequence). The CDR3 region is CASSSTLTDRADRYEQYF. As DNA, the CDR3 is TGTGCCAGCAGCTCGACCCTCACGGACAGGGCCGACAGATACGAGCAGTACTTC.

This clonotype occurred many times. The genes are TRBV9 and TRBJ2-5; 10 positions agree with TRBD2. Losses at the gene ends were 5 bases for V and 4 bases for J; bases not matched to a gene: 8. Germline values: CDR1 SGDLS, CDR2 YYNGEE. The CDR3 extends over 15 amino acids. DNA of the CDR3: TGTGCCAGCAGTCCGGGCCTAGCGGGAGTAGAGACCCAGTACTTC. This translates into CASSPGLAGVETQYF. The full variable domain, its missing parts supplied by reference TRBV9 and TRBJ2-5, is DSGVTQTPKHLITATGQRVTLRCSPRSGDLSVYWYQQSLDQGLQFLIQYYNGEERAKGNILERFSAQQFPDLHSELNLSSLELGDSALYFCASSPGLAGVETQYFGPGTRLLVL.

About this clonotype itself: A much larger clone is a single base away; this may be a read error. CDR3 nucleotide sequence: TGTGCCGGCAGTTACGGGGGGGCAGATACGCAGTATTTT. This sequence encodes CAGSYGGADTQYF. The genes are TRBV6-6 and TRBJ2-3, with 8 bases fitting TRBD2. The germline CDR1 and CDR2 sequences are MNHNY and SVGAGI (reference sequence). This CDR3 region has 13 residues.

The V call is TRBV12-5, the J call TRBJ2-5; D might be TRBD2 (6 bases). This CDR3 spans 16 amino acids. V shed 0 bases and J shed 4 bases, with 15 bases lying between them. Germline V gene data show CDR1 as LGHNT and CDR2 as FRNRAP. CDR3 DNA sequence: TGTGCTAGTGGTTTGGTCGACGGGGGTGACAGAGAGACCCAGTACTTC. Translated: CASGLVDGGDRETQYF.

The CDR3 sequence is CASSEQGELVGELFF. The CDR3 nucleotides are TGTGCCAGCAGTGAACAGGGGGAGCTGGTCGGGGAGCTGTTTTTT. J is TRBJ2-2 and V is TRBV2; 7 bases match TRBD1. The CDR3 runs 15 residues. CDR1 is SNHLY, CDR2 FYNNEI, per germline. Trimming removed 2 bases from V and 7 bases from J; junction bases left unmatched: 7. Together with reference TRBV2 and TRBJ2-2, the CDR3 gives the full variable domain: EPEVTQTPSHQVTQMGQEVILRCVPISNHLYFYWYRQILGQKVEFLVSFYNNEISEKSEIFDDQFSVERPDGSNFTLKIRSTKLEDSAMYFCASSEQGELVGELFFGEGSRLTVL.

This clonotype appeared many times. This sequence joins TRBV27 and TRBJ2-7; weak D call: TRBD2 (6 bases). This CDR3 has 12 residues. The germline gives CDR1 MNHEY, CDR2 SMNVEV (reference sequence). V was clipped by 6 bases and J by 10 bases, with 16 bases between them. The CDR3 DNA reads TGTGCCAGCAGCCTCGGGGGTACGAAACAGTACTTC. Translating gives CASSLGGTKQYF.

This clonotype was counted at least ten times. This sequence joins TRBV27 and TRBJ2-3; D call uncertain. The germline V gene has CDR1 MNHEY and CDR2 SMNVEV (reference sequence). The germline V and J ends were trimmed by 6 bases and 2 bases, with 6 bases remaining between them. The CDR3 has 12 amino acids. The CDR3 DNA is TGTGCCAGCAGACTAAACACAGATACGCAGTATTTT. Amino acids: CASRLNTDTQYF.

This clonotype has ten or more counts. The gene calls are TRBV29-1 and TRBJ1-2; no reliable D call. V was trimmed by 4 bases and J by 3 bases, leaving 6 bases between them. The germline V gene has CDR1 SQVTM and CDR2 ANQGSEA. The CDR3 loop spans 11 amino acids. In nucleotides, the CDR3 is TGCAGCGTTGCGTCAGACTATGGCTACACCTTC. This codes for CSVASDYGYTF.

This clonotype has a handful of counts. V gene TRBV12-3 or TRBV12-4 combines with J gene TRBJ1-2, with no clear D. The V end was cut by 2 bases, the J end by 0 bases, with 7 bases between. CDR3 length equals 14 residues. The CDR3: CASSLRIANYGYTF. The CDR3 DNA follows: TGTGCCAGCAGTTTAAGGATAGCTAACTATGGCTACACCTTC.

Points on this clonotype: A single base separates this from a much larger clone, so it may be a read error. Since the CDR3 does not end with the conserved phenylalanine or tryptophan, this likely comes from a read error. The gene calls are TRBV12-3 or TRBV12-4 and TRBJ2-7; D uncertain. This CDR3 has 13 amino acids. The germline V and J ends were trimmed by 0 bases and 5 bases, with 8 bases remaining between them. CDR3 nucleotides: TGTGCCAGCAGTTTAGCTCTTGTGAACGAGCAGTACCTC. Translated, it gives CASSLALVNEQYL.

This clonotype was seen a few times. V usage is TRBV11-2 and J usage is TRBJ2-7; 11 bases map to TRBD2. Germline CDR1 and CDR2: SGHAT and FQNNGV. This CDR3 has 13 amino acids. The V and J ends lost 5 bases and 4 bases, in that order; junction bases with no gene match: 1. CDR3 in amino acids: CASSTSGGYEQYF. DNA of the CDR3: TGTGCCAGCAGCACTAGCGGGGGATACGAGCAGTACTTC. Full variable domain (missing parts from reference TRBV11-2 and TRBJ2-7): EAGVAQSPRYKIIEKRQSVAFWCNPISGHATLYWYQQILGQGPKLLIQFQNNGVVDDSQLPKDRFSAERLKGVDSTLKIQPAKLEDSAVYLCASSTSGGYEQYFGPGTRLTVT.

The CDR3 region has the DNA TGTGCCAGCAGTTTAACCGGGACTTCATTCTACGAGCAGTACTTC. It encodes CASSLTGTSFYEQYF. This chain joins TRBV27 and TRBJ2-7, with D possibly being TRBD2 (6 bases). The CDR3 has 15 amino acids. Germline-derived CDR1 and CDR2 are MNHEY and SMNVEV (reference sequence). Between the trimmed V and J ends, which lost 2 bases and 3 bases, there was a span of 14 bases.

This clonotype was observed many times. CDR3 loop: CAGSGTGTYEQYF. The CDR3 DNA follows: TGTGCCGGGTCCGGGACAGGGACCTACGAGCAGTACTTC. The chain employs TRBV25-1 and TRBJ2-7; TRBD1 matches at 9 bases. Germline CDR1 and CDR2: MGHDK and SYGVNS. V dropped 11 bases and J dropped 2; count of bases not matched to a gene: 7. The CDR3 has 13 residues.

Concerning this clonotype itself: A read error is possible here, since a much larger clone lies one base away. This chain uses TRBV4-3 with TRBJ2-1; D might be TRBD2 (6 bases). The length of the CDR3 is 18 residues. CDR1 and CDR2 (germline): LGHNA, YSLEER. Here the CDR3 reads CASSRNLPDYLSYNEQLF. The CDR3 DNA sequence: TGCGCCAGCAGCCGAAATCTCCCGGACTACCTCTCCTACAATGAGCAGCTCTTC.

This clonotype was seen more than once but under ten times. Possible read error: a much larger clone is one base away. The chain recombines TRBV6-5 with TRBJ2-7; D might be TRBD2 (5 bases). The CDR3 runs to 13 residues. Germline CDR1 is MNHEY and CDR2 is SVGAGI. The V end was cut by 4 bases, the J end by 5 bases, with 12 bases between. CDR3 residues: CASSSSGNHEQYF. In DNA form, the CDR3 reads TGTGCCAGCAGTTCATCGGGGAACCACGAGCAGTACTTC.

Comment on this clonotype: With a much larger clone just one base away, this may be a read error. The V call is TRBV19, the J call TRBJ2-1, with D perhaps matching TRBD2 (5 bases). The CDR3 spans 15 residues. Germline-derived CDR1 and CDR2 are LNHDA and SQIVND (reference sequence). Trimming cost V 3 bases and J 1 base, with 10 bases left between them. DNA for the CDR3: TGTGCCAGTAGTATCGGCGGGCCTTCCTACAATGAGCAGTTCTTC. It is translated as CASSIGGPSYNEQFF.

The table lists this clonotype with many counts. This sequence joins TRBV2 and TRBJ1-1, with 10 positions matching TRBD1. This CDR3 spans 18 amino acids. Per germline, CDR1 SNHLY and CDR2 FYNNEI. J lost 3 bases, V lost 2 bases, and 12 bases had no gene match. The CDR3 nucleotides are TGTGCCAGCAGTGAACGATGGGACAGGGGCCGGGGCCACACTGAAGCTTTCTTT. Translated, it gives CASSERWDRGRGHTEAFF.

The chain uses TRBV13 and TRBJ2-1, with no clear D. Per germline, CDR1 PRHDT and CDR2 FYEKMQ (reference sequence). The CDR3 spans 13 residues. Trimming cost V 1 base and J 8 bases, with 9 bases left between them. The CDR3 region is CASSLVPRDEQFF. The CDR3 bases are TGTGCCAGCAGCTTAGTTCCGCGCGATGAGCAGTTCTTC.

This clonotype was recorded a few times. The genes are TRBV12-5 and TRBJ2-1; 8 bases align to TRBD2. CDR1 and CDR2 (germline): LGHNT, FRNRAP. Trimming took 7 bases from V and 8 from J; bases not matched to a gene: 16. The CDR3 loop spans 16 amino acids. The CDR3: CASAVGMGLVIDEQFF. CDR3 coding DNA: TGTGCTAGTGCCGTTGGGATGGGACTAGTCATCGATGAGCAGTTCTTC.

The table lists this clonotype with a few counts. The J gene is TRBJ2-1, the V gene TRBV29-1, with 8 bases lining up with TRBD2. The J segment lost 3 bases and the V segment lost 7 bases, leaving 11 bases of the junction unmatched. This CDR3 contains 15 residues. Germline V gene lookup returns CDR1 SQVTM and CDR2 ANQGSEA. The CDR3 nucleotides read TGCAGCGCCGCCCCCGGGACTAGAGTCTACAATGAGCAGTTCTTC. Amino acids: CSAAPGTRVYNEQFF.

This clonotype has ten or more counts. The J gene is TRBJ2-1, the V gene TRBV29-1, with a weak D call TRBD1 (6 bases). This CDR3 is 14 amino acids long. V was cut by 4 bases and J by 4 bases, with 14 bases left in between. Germline-derived CDR1 and CDR2 are SQVTM and ANQGSEA. This CDR3 reads CSVGTAKGYNEQFF. CDR3 DNA: TGCAGCGTTGGGACAGCGAAGGGATACAATGAGCAGTTCTTC.

In its sample, this clonotype was seen many times. The J gene is TRBJ2-5, the V gene TRBV11-2; D unresolved. From germline, CDR1 is SGHAT and CDR2 FQNNGV. CDR3 length: 11 amino acids. Trimming left V 3 bases short and J 1 base short, with 0 bases between. CDR3: CASSFQETQYF. The CDR3 region has the DNA TGTGCCAGCAGCTTCCAAGAGACCCAGTACTTC.

In its sample, this clonotype was seen many times. The chain uses TRBV7-6 and TRBJ2-1; D remains unclear. Trimming took off 5 bases at V and 2 bases at J, with 13 bases between the two ends. Per germline, CDR1 SGHVS and CDR2 FNYEAQ. The length of the CDR3 is 15 residues. This CDR3 is CASSPGTNPYNEQFF. CDR3 nucleotide sequence: TGTGCCAGCAGCCCCGGAACTAACCCCTACAATGAGCAGTTCTTC.

This clonotype occurred many times. The chain recombines TRBV7-6 with TRBJ2-3, with a possible D match to TRBD2 (6 bases). Germline V gene data show CDR1 as SGHVS and CDR2 as FNYEAQ. V was pared by 0 bases and J by 2 bases, with 15 bases between. The CDR3 consists of 17 residues. CDR3: CASSLAGGALSTDTQYF. CDR3 nucleotide sequence: TGTGCCAGCAGCTTAGCCGGCGGGGCCCTCTCCACAGATACGCAGTATTTT.

This clonotype was detected a few times. The chain combines TRBV10-3 with TRBJ2-1; D gene ambiguous. The CDR3 contains 17 residues. Trimming pared 0 bases from V and 2 bases from J, leaving 14 bases between. Germline CDR1 and CDR2: ENHRY and SYGVKD. The CDR3 sequence is CAISESIVTEPYNEQFF. Here the CDR3 DNA reads TGTGCCATCAGTGAGTCGATTGTAACAGAACCCTACAATGAGCAGTTCTTC.

This clonotype came up many times. V usage is TRBV5-1 and J usage is TRBJ2-4; the D gene is possibly TRBD1 (6 bases). This CDR3 has 16 amino acids. Trimming pared 0 bases from V and 0 bases from J, leaving 10 bases between. Per the germline V gene, CDR1 is SGHRS and CDR2 is YFSETQ. The CDR3 DNA reads as TGCGCCAGCAGCTTGGGACAGGATCTAGCCAAAAACATTCAGTACTTC. Protein sequence: CASSLGQDLAKNIQYF.

About this clonotype itself: One end of the junction is discordant with germline, which a read error may explain. V and J are TRBV11-3 and TRBJ2-2; weak D call: TRBD2 (7 bases). CDR1 SGHNT and CDR2 YENEEA come from the germline V gene. This CDR3 contains 16 residues. CDR3: CASSFPAAGDTGGLFF. CDR3 bases: TGTGCCAGCAGCTTCCCGGCGGCGGGGGACACCGGGGGGCTGTTTTTT.